These 6 T cell receptor beta chains were sequenced from one sample in a study of T-cell memory formation after mild COVID-19. TCRdb fed the 5' RACE reads into MiXCR, producing one record per CDR3 protein. The sample has around 370,000 distinct CDR3 sequences; roughly 20% are singletons. Sequenced: PBMCs or a T cell subset sorted from them (not recorded which). The source of these receptors is an adult woman who had mild COVID-19 (a few samples of this study predate the infection). Cell type and time point are not known.

This clonotype has just a few counts. The CDR3 region has the DNA TGCAGTGCTAGAAGGATTCGAGATTCGCAGTTCTTC. Encoded protein: CSARRIRDSQFF. The rearrangement joins TRBV20-1 to TRBJ2-1, with no clear D. V was trimmed by 2 bases and J by 12 bases, leaving 14 bases between them. The CDR3 is 12 residues long. The V gene's germline CDR1 is DFQATT and CDR2 SNEGSKA (reference sequence).

The DNA of the CDR3 is TGTGCCAGCAGCCCAGGGGGGTTCTCTGGGGCCAACGTCCTGACTTTC. The encoded protein is CASSPGGFSGANVLTF. V usage is TRBV7-2 and J usage is TRBJ2-6; the D gene is possibly TRBD1 (7 bases). The CDR3 contains 16 residues. Germline V CDR1 and CDR2: SGHTA, FQGNSA. Deletions cut 5 bases from V and 0 bases from J, with 11 bases between.

The chain is built from TRBV7-9 and TRBJ1-5; D uncertain. CDR1 is SEHNR, CDR2 FQNEAQ, per germline (reference sequence). Trimming cost V 5 bases and J 5 bases, with 7 bases left between them. The CDR3 consists of 12 residues. The DNA of the CDR3 is TGTGCCAGCAGCCTTCGGGATCAGCCCCAGCATTTT. Protein product: CASSLRDQPQHF.

The chain uses TRBV21-1 and TRBJ1-3. TRBV21-1 is reported as a pseudogene. The CDR3 length is 16 residues. The CDR3: CASSSRSGSSGNTLYF. The CDR3 nucleotides read TGTGCCAGCAGCTCCAGGAGTGGGTCGTCTGGAAACACCCTATATTTT.

This clonotype was counted only a few times. The chain couples TRBV6-2 or TRBV6-3 to TRBJ2-2; the D is unclear. There are 13 residues in the CDR3. Germline values: CDR1 MNHEY, CDR2 SVGEGT. The V end was cut by 6 bases, the J end by 3 bases, with 8 bases between. The CDR3 DNA sequence: TGTGCCAGCAGCTCCCGGGACACCGGGGAGCTGTTTTTT. Its translation is CASSSRDTGELFF.

The V gene is TRBV12-3 or TRBV12-4, the J gene TRBJ2-2, with TRBD1 identical over 7 bases. The CDR3 contains 15 residues. Trimming cost V 6 bases and J 5 bases; bases outside gene matches: 9. The CDR3, as DNA: TGTGCCAGCAGCCCTAGGGGGCGGGTGACCGGGGAGCTGTTTTTT. Translation: CASSPRGRVTGELFF.